The 20 T cell receptor beta chains below all came from one sample that was sequenced in a study of T cells after yellow fever vaccination. One entry per CDR3 protein results from TCRdb running MiXCR on the 5' RACE reads. Here the sample spans about 130,000 distinct CDR3 sequences, roughly 6.7% being singletons. The sample in question was CD4+ T cells sorted from PBMCs, obtained 10 days after the yellow fever booster vaccination. The receptors stem from a man between 25 and 39 years old who received the YFV17D yellow fever vaccine.

This clonotype was detected a few times. V is TRBV19 and J is TRBJ1-2; 8 bases line up with TRBD1. Germline V CDR1 and CDR2: LNHDA, SQIVND (reference sequence). The CDR3 length is 14 residues. V gave up 6 bases and J gave up 3 bases; unmatched junction bases: 6. CDR3 in DNA: TGTGCCAGTAGCGGACAGGGAGGAGACTATGGCTACACCTTC. It is translated as CASSGQGGDYGYTF.

This clonotype was observed at least ten times. The chain joins TRBV27 to TRBJ2-7; no reliable D call. Germline CDR1 MNHEY, CDR2 SMNVEV (reference sequence). The CDR3 is 14 amino acids. V lost 5 bases and J 3 bases, leaving 14 bases between the germline ends. CDR3 sequence: CASSGRIAFYEQYF. The CDR3 nucleotides read TGTGCCAGCAGTGGCCGGATTGCTTTCTACGAGCAGTACTTC.

This clonotype has a count of ten or more. V and J are TRBV7-2 and TRBJ2-1; D gene uncertain. V gave up 0 bases and J gave up 4 bases, with 4 bases separating them. Germline V gene sequence: CDR1 SGHTA, CDR2 FQGNSA. CDR3 length: 13 residues. CDR3 bases: TGTGCCAGCAGCTTAGCGATGTACAATGAGCAGTTCTTC. Residues: CASSLAMYNEQFF.

This clonotype was observed at least ten times. V usage is TRBV4-1 and J usage is TRBJ1-4, with D hard to call. CDR1 and CDR2 (germline): MGHRA, YSYEKL. The CDR3 runs to 13 residues. V shed 5 bases and J shed 8 bases, with 12 bases lying between them. The CDR3 loop reads CASSVLIGEKLFF. The CDR3 DNA follows: TGCGCCAGCAGCGTGCTAATAGGCGAAAAACTGTTTTTT.

This clonotype was detected once. A much larger clone is a single base away; this may be a read error. The rearrangement joins TRBV6-5 to TRBJ2-1; weak D call: TRBD1 (6 bases). CDR1 is MNHEY and CDR2 is SVGAGI in the germline V gene. The CDR3 consists of 14 residues. Between the trimmed V and J ends, which lost 0 bases and 6 bases, there was a span of 9 bases. CDR3 in DNA: TGTGCCAGCAGTTACTCGGGGACAATCAATGAGCAGTTCTTC. Protein product: CASSYSGTINEQFF.

This clonotype was observed many times. J is TRBJ2-7 and V is TRBV12-3 or TRBV12-4; 9 nucleotides line up with TRBD1. This CDR3 region has 14 residues. V lost 3 bases, J lost 2 bases, and 2 bases stayed unmatched. In DNA form, the CDR3 reads TGTGCCAGCAGTTTTCGACAGGGGGCCTACGAGCAGTACTTC. Translating gives CASSFRQGAYEQYF.

This clonotype was seen many times. J is TRBJ2-2 and V is TRBV3-1; D perhaps matches TRBD1 (6 bases). The V end lost 6 bases, the J end lost 4 bases, and 12 bases lay between the germline ends. CDR1 and CDR2 (germline): LGHDT, YNNKEL (reference sequence). The CDR3 loop spans 14 amino acids. The CDR3 spells CASRLGQPTGELFF. CDR3 bases: TGTGCCAGCAGACTTGGACAGCCCACCGGGGAGCTGTTTTTT.

This clonotype was counted ten times or more. The rearrangement links TRBV5-1 to TRBJ2-3, with a weak D call TRBD2 (5 bases). Germline CDR1 is SGHRS and CDR2 is YFSETQ. V was pared by 2 bases and J by 6 bases, with 13 bases between. This CDR3 is 14 amino acids long. The CDR3 DNA reads as TGCGCCAGCAGCTTTAGCGAAGCGGCCGATACGCAGTATTTT. Translated, it gives CASSFSEAADTQYF.

This clonotype was counted many times. This chain uses TRBV5-1 with TRBJ1-1, with D uncertain. Germline V CDR1 and CDR2: SGHRS, YFSETQ. Between the trimmed V and J ends, which lost 1 base and 5 bases, there was a span of 9 bases. The CDR3 covers 13 residues. The CDR3 DNA reads as TGCGCCAGCAGCTTGTGGGGATGGACTGAAGCTTTCTTT. Its protein product is CASSLWGWTEAFF.

Remarks on this clonotype: With a much larger clone just one base away, this may be a read error. CDR3 nucleotide sequence: TGTGCCAGCAGCAACCCACTGGTACTCATTCAAGAGACCCAGTACTTC. Its protein is CASSNPLVLIQETQYF. This chain joins TRBV7-9 and TRBJ2-5; D unclear. Germline V gene data show CDR1 as SEHNR and CDR2 as FQNEAQ (reference sequence). The V gene lost 5 bases and the J gene lost 2 bases, with 18 bases spanning the gap. This CDR3 is built from 16 residues.

This clonotype was recorded many times. The chain uses TRBV6-2 or TRBV6-3 and TRBJ1-2, with D possibly matching TRBD1 (5 bases). The CDR3 contains 14 residues. Trimming removed 7 bases at V and 4 bases at J, with 16 bases between. Germline-derived CDR1 and CDR2 are MNHEY and SVGEGT. The CDR3 loop reads CASKETYDSYGYTF. The CDR3 DNA reads TGTGCCAGCAAAGAAACCTACGACAGCTATGGCTACACCTTC.

V and J are TRBV7-6 and TRBJ2-6; D uncertain. Trimming stripped 4 bases from V and 8 bases from J, with 21 bases between. CDR3 length: 17 residues. Germline V gene data show CDR1 as SGHVS and CDR2 as FNYEAQ. The CDR3 protein is CASSSPPGSSKPNVLTF. CDR3 DNA sequence: TGTGCCAGCAGCTCGCCCCCCGGGTCCTCAAAGCCCAACGTCCTGACTTTC. Full variable domain (outside the CDR3, taken from reference TRBV7-6 and TRBJ2-6): GAGVSQSPRYKVTKRGQDVALRCDPISGHVSLYWYRQALGQGPEFLTYFNYEAQQDKSGLPNDRFSAERPEGSISTLTIQRTEQRDSAMYRCASSSPPGSSKPNVLTFGAGSRLTVL.

Ten or more counts support this clonotype. CDR3 protein: CASSPSGPRGYTF. The CDR3 DNA reads TGTGCCAGCTCACCATCAGGGCCTCGCGGCTACACCTTC. The chain couples TRBV18 to TRBJ1-2, with D maybe TRBD1 (5 bases). This CDR3 is 13 amino acids long. CDR1 and CDR2 from the germline V gene are KGHSH and LQKENI. V lost 2 bases and J 8 bases, leaving 12 bases between the germline ends.

This clonotype was recorded at least ten times. V and J are TRBV7-2 and TRBJ1-1; D not certain. CDR3 length equals 13 residues. Trimming stripped 4 bases from V and 5 bases from J, with 11 bases between. Germline-derived CDR1 and CDR2 are SGHTA and FQGNSA. CDR3 sequence reads: CASSSSRTTEAFF. As DNA, the CDR3 is TGTGCCAGCAGCTCGTCGAGGACTACTGAAGCTTTCTTT.

This clonotype has a count of ten or more. The chain carries TRBV12-3 or TRBV12-4 and TRBJ2-1, with 8 bases lining up with TRBD2. CDR3 length: 15 residues. After removal of 6 bases from V and 0 bases from J, the junction contained 4 bases not matched to a gene. The DNA of the CDR3 is TGTGCCAGCAGCCTAGCGGGTATCTCCTACAATGAGCAGTTCTTC. Its translation: CASSLAGISYNEQFF.

At least ten counts were recorded for this clonotype. The chain combines TRBV5-5 with TRBJ2-7; a possible D gene is TRBD2 (5 bases). V was trimmed by 0 bases and J by 2 bases, leaving 15 bases between them. This CDR3 has 16 amino acids. Germline V gene lookup returns CDR1 SGHKS and CDR2 YYEKEE (reference sequence). As DNA, the CDR3 is TGTGCCAGCAGCTTGGTCAGCGGCACGGGTACCTACGAGCAGTACTTC. Protein sequence: CASSLVSGTGTYEQYF.

In its sample, this clonotype was seen many times. V gene TRBV7-9 combines with J gene TRBJ2-4, with 10 bases aligning to TRBD2. This CDR3 comprises 14 residues. Germline CDR1 SEHNR, CDR2 FQNEAQ (reference sequence). Losses at the gene ends were 1 base for V and 7 bases for J; bases not matched to a gene: 1. CDR3 nucleotide sequence: TGTGCCAGCAGCTTAGAGGGACTAGCGAACATTCAGTACTTC. It codes for CASSLEGLANIQYF. The full variable domain, rest sourced from reference TRBV7-9 and TRBJ2-4, is DTGVSQNPRHKITKRGQNVTFRCDPISEHNRLYWYRQTLGQGPEFLTYFQNEAQLEKSRLLSDRFSAERPKGSFSTLEIQRTEQGDSAMYLCASSLEGLANIQYFGAGTRLSVL.

About this clonotype itself: A clone one base away is much larger, so this may be a read error. The chain has TRBV5-1 and TRBJ2-2; D might be TRBD2 (5 bases). Germline CDR1 reads SGHRS; CDR2 reads YFSETQ. The CDR3 sequence is 15 residues long. CDR3 in amino acids: CASAPRGLNTGEPFF. CDR3 DNA: TGCGCCAGCGCTCCCCGGGGATTGAACACCGGGGAGCCGTTTTTT.

Remarks on this clonotype: Possible read error: a much larger clone is one base away. Likely a read error: the CDR3 ends without its conserved phenylalanine or tryptophan. V usage is TRBV14 and J usage is TRBJ2-7; TRBD2 is a possible D gene (6 bases). Trimming removed 4 bases at V and 3 bases at J, with 16 bases between. The germline gives CDR1 SGHDN, CDR2 FVKESK. CDR3 length: 15 amino acids. The CDR3, as DNA: TGTGCCAGCAGCCGCCGACTAGGAGCCTTCTACGAGCAGTACATC. Translating it yields CASSRRLGAFYEQYI.

This clonotype came up many times. This rearrangement joins TRBV11-3 to TRBJ2-2; 8 bases are a match to TRBD1. The CDR3 totals 14 residues. Trimming at V came to 5 bases and at J to 5 bases, leaving 4 bases not matched to a gene. The V gene's germline CDR1 is SGHNT and CDR2 YENEEA. The CDR3 bases are TGTGCCAGCAGCCCCCGACAGGGGACCGGGGAGCTGTTTTTT. It specifies CASSPRQGTGELFF.